Listed below are T cell receptor beta chains from one sample, sequenced in a study of cytomegalovirus exposure and HLA in healthy donors. Using immunoSEQ multiplex PCR, the repertoire was profiled, and TCRdb retains in-frame clones only, with some absent. The repertoire holds about 98,000 clones, with about 80% as singletons. Sample: PBMCs. The receptors originated from a man aged 18 to 30 in good health and CMV-seropositive. Each CDR3 is given with its conserved first and last residue. A D gene is named only where the DNA matches it firmly. Only some rows state a clone size, as once, few, many or a class for expanded clones.

D: TRBD2
J: TRBJ2-7
V: TRBV13
size: .
CDR3: CASSTGLASEQYF
DNA: TGTGCCAGCAGTACCGGACTAGCAAGCGAGCAGTACTTC

D: TRBD1
J: TRBJ1-1
V: TRBV6-4
size: .
CDR3: CASSDFRRQGGRDTEAFF
DNA: TGTGCCAGCAGTGACTTCCGGAGACAGGGGGGTAGGGACACTGAAGCTTTCTTT

D: .
J: TRBJ2-1
V: TRBV28
size: .
CDR3: CASSPQVYNEQFF
DNA: TGTGCCAGCAGCCCCCAGGTATACAATGAGCAGTTCTTC

D: TRBD1
J: TRBJ2-1
V: TRBV6-5
size: .
CDR3: CASSYSPPGQGNEQFF
DNA: TGTGCCAGCAGTTACTCGCCCCCGGGACAGGGCAATGAGCAGTTCTTC

D: TRBD2
J: TRBJ2-1
V: TRBV29-1
size: .
CDR3: CSVEGRVGGKWSYNEQFF
DNA: TGCAGCGTTGAAGGGCGCGTCGGGGGGAAATGGTCCTACAATGAGCAGTTCTTC

D: TRBD2
J: TRBJ2-3
V: TRBV28
size: .
CDR3: CASRLTSGGTDTQYF
DNA: TGTGCCAGCAGACTTACTAGCGGGGGCACAGATACGCAGTATTTT

D: .
J: TRBJ2-2
V: TRBV7-9
size: .
CDR3: CASSITGIHGGELFF
DNA: TGTGCCAGCAGCATAACAGGAATCCACGGCGGGGAGCTGTTTTTT

D: .
J: TRBJ2-5
V: TRBV5-6
size: .
CDR3: CASSLAASQETQYF
DNA: TGTGCCAGCAGCTTGGCGGCTAGTCAAGAGACCCAGTACTTC

D: TRBD1
J: TRBJ1-1
V: TRBV5-1
size: .
CDR3: CASSLGGTGGRTEAFF
DNA: TGCGCCAGCAGCTTGGGCGGGACAGGGGGGAGGACTGAAGCTTTCTTT

D: .
J: TRBJ1-3
V: TRBV7-9
size: .
CDR3: CASSLLQIRNTIYF
DNA: TGTGCCAGCAGCTTATTACAGATACGAAACACCATATATTTT

D: TRBD1
J: TRBJ2-7
V: TRBV6-1
size: once
CDR3: CASSENGQGYEQYF
DNA: TGTGCCAGCAGTGAGAATGGACAGGGCTACGAGCAGTACTTC

D: .
J: TRBJ1-2
V: TRBV28
size: .
CDR3: CASSFRQGNGYTF
DNA: TGTGCCAGCAGTTTTCGGCAGGGGAATGGCTACACCTTC

D: TRBD2
J: TRBJ2-1
V: TRBV5-4
size: .
CDR3: CASSQAGGLDNEQFF
DNA: TGTGCCAGCAGCCAAGCGGGGGGGCTTGACAATGAGCAGTTCTTC

D: TRBD1
J: TRBJ1-1
V: TRBV5-1
size: .
CDR3: CASSYRDRAFF
DNA: TGCGCCAGCAGCTACCGGGACAGAGCTTTCTTT

D: TRBD1
J: TRBJ2-5
V: TRBV28
size: .
CDR3: CASSFEGAGETQYF
DNA: TGTGCCAGCAGTTTTGAGGGGGCAGGGGAGACCCAGTACTTC

D: .
J: TRBJ1-4
V: TRBV7-9
size: .
CDR3: CASSPPLEEKLFF
DNA: TGTGCCAGCAGCCCCCCGCTTGAGGAAAAACTGTTTTTT

D: TRBD2
J: TRBJ2-1
V: TRBV5-1
size: .
CDR3: CASSLGGGSFNEQFF
DNA: TGCGCCAGCAGCTTGGGGGGGGGTAGTTTCAATGAGCAGTTCTTC

D: .
J: TRBJ1-2
V: TRBV30
size: .
CDR3: CARRAGINYGYTF
DNA: TGTGCCCGGCGGGCAGGCATTAACTATGGCTACACCTTC

D: .
J: TRBJ2-7
V: TRBV14
size: .
CDR3: CASSHTRSEQYF
DNA: TGTGCCAGCAGCCATACCAGAAGTGAGCAGTACTTC

D: TRBD2
J: TRBJ2-1
V: TRBV5-4
size: once
CDR3: CASSRTSSGGWNEQFF
DNA: TGTGCCAGCAGCCGGACCTCTAGCGGGGGCTGGAATGAGCAGTTCTTC

D: .
J: TRBJ1-2
V: TRBV19
size: .
CDR3: CASSIGNSYGYTF
DNA: TGTGCCAGTAGTATCGGGAACAGCTATGGCTACACCTTC

D: TRBD1
J: TRBJ2-7
V: TRBV30
size: .
CDR3: CAWSRDRQYEQYF
DNA: TGTGCCTGGAGTCGGGACAGGCAGTACGAGCAGTACTTC

D: TRBD1
J: TRBJ2-1
V: TRBV5-1
size: .
CDR3: CASGQGRGDGNEQFF
DNA: TGCGCCAGCGGACAGGGGAGGGGGGACGGCAATGAGCAGTTCTTC

D: .
J: TRBJ1-6
V: TRBV27
size: .
CDR3: CASTPRGGRGSPLHF
DNA: TGTGCCAGCACCCCGCGGGGAGGGCGCGGGTCACCCCTCCACTTT

D: .
J: TRBJ2-5
V: TRBV7-9
size: .
CDR3: CASSFLVQETQYF
DNA: TGTGCCAGCAGCTTCCTTGTCCAAGAGACCCAGTACTTC

D: .
J: TRBJ1-5
V: TRBV7-9
size: few
CDR3: CASSIGETSNQPQHF
DNA: TGTGCCAGCAGCATAGGAGAAACTAGCAATCAGCCCCAGCATTTT

D: TRBD1
J: TRBJ2-3
V: TRBV5-4
size: .
CDR3: CASSPYRGDSTDTQYF
DNA: TGTGCCAGCAGCCCATACAGGGGGGATAGCACAGATACGCAGTATTTT

D: .
J: TRBJ1-4
V: TRBV5-1
size: few
CDR3: CASSPTGPLNEKLFF
DNA: TGCGCCAGCAGCCCAACAGGTCCCCTAAATGAAAAACTGTTTTTT

D: TRBD1
J: TRBJ2-2
V: TRBV5-1
size: .
CDR3: CASSFGQGRNTGELFF
DNA: TGCGCCAGCAGCTTCGGACAGGGTAGAAACACCGGGGAGCTGTTTTTT

D: .
J: TRBJ1-1
V: TRBV2
size: few
CDR3: CASSPSRGTTNTEAFF
DNA: TGTGCCAGCAGCCCCTCAAGGGGGACCACGAACACTGAAGCTTTCTTT

D: .
J: TRBJ1-1
V: TRBV9
size: .
CDR3: CASSVGGLGTEAFF
DNA: TGTGCCAGCAGCGTAGGGGGCCTGGGCACTGAAGCTTTCTTT

D: TRBD1
J: TRBJ2-3
V: TRBV30
size: .
CDR3: CAYSPGDRVDTQYF
DNA: TGTGCCTACAGCCCCGGGGACAGGGTGGATACGCAGTATTTT

D: TRBD1
J: TRBJ2-6
V: TRBV28
size: once
CDR3: CASSRDRGFGANVLTF
DNA: TGTGCCAGCAGCCGGGACAGGGGGTTTGGGGCCAACGTCCTGACTTTC

D: .
J: TRBJ1-1
V: TRBV11-2
size: .
CDR3: CASSLIQGMNTEAFF
DNA: TGTGCCAGCAGCTTGATACAGGGTATGAACACTGAAGCTTTCTTT

D: TRBD1
J: TRBJ2-7
V: TRBV9
size: .
CDR3: CASSPTGTGGFEQYF
DNA: TGTGCCAGCAGCCCAACCGGGACAGGGGGCTTCGAGCAGTACTTC

D: .
J: TRBJ1-6
V: TRBV7-2
size: .
CDR3: CASSLDRGPNSPLHF
DNA: TGTGCCAGCAGCTTAGATCGGGGTCCAAATTCACCCCTCCACTTT

D: .
J: TRBJ2-7
V: TRBV7-9
size: .
CDR3: CASSHPGTPFYEQYF
DNA: TGTGCCAGCAGCCATCCGGGAACCCCTTTTTACGAGCAGTACTTC

D: .
J: TRBJ1-1
V: TRBV14
size: .
CDR3: CASSPSSEAFF
DNA: TGTGCCAGCAGCCCGTCCTCTGAAGCTTTCTTT

D: TRBD1
J: TRBJ1-2
V: TRBV7-8
size: .
CDR3: CASSPGTASGYTF
DNA: TGTGCCAGCAGCCCCGGGACAGCGAGTGGCTACACCTTC

D: .
J: TRBJ2-5
V: TRBV5-1
size: few
CDR3: CASKAGMDIPQETQYF
DNA: TGCGCCAGCAAGGCAGGGATGGATATTCCTCAAGAGACCCAGTACTTC

D: TRBD1
J: TRBJ1-1
V: TRBV9
size: few
CDR3: CASSSGQGSGRNTEAFF
DNA: TGTGCCAGCAGCTCTGGACAGGGGTCTGGTCGGAACACTGAAGCTTTCTTT

D: TRBD1
J: TRBJ1-1
V: TRBV29-1
size: .
CDR3: CSVHGQAENTEAFF
DNA: TGCAGCGTTCACGGACAGGCTGAGAACACTGAAGCTTTCTTT

D: TRBD1
J: TRBJ1-2
V: TRBV30
size: .
CDR3: CAWSSFPGQGQGYTF
DNA: TGTGCCTGGAGCTCCTTCCCGGGACAGGGTCAGGGCTACACCTTC

D: TRBD2
J: TRBJ2-5
V: TRBV18
size: once
CDR3: CASSPEAGLQETQYF
DNA: TGTGCCAGCTCACCAGAAGCGGGGTTGCAAGAGACCCAGTACTTC

D: .
J: TRBJ1-2
V: TRBV18
size: .
CDR3: CASSPRVREVARGYTF
DNA: TGTGCCAGCTCACCACGGGTCAGGGAAGTAGCTCGAGGCTACACCTTC

D: TRBD2
J: TRBJ2-3
V: TRBV18
size: .
CDR3: CASSQTGGPTDTQYF
DNA: TGTGCCAGCTCCCAAACGGGGGGGCCGACAGATACGCAGTATTTT

D: .
J: TRBJ1-3
V: TRBV5-4
size: .
CDR3: CASSVADLTGSSGNTIYF
DNA: TGTGCCAGCAGCGTGGCAGACTTGACAGGTAGCTCTGGAAACACCATATATTTT

D: TRBD2
J: TRBJ2-1
V: TRBV6-1
size: few
CDR3: CASRGGGTSRNEQFF
DNA: TGTGCCAGCAGAGGGGGGGGGACTAGTCGTAATGAGCAGTTCTTC

D: .
J: TRBJ1-5
V: TRBV10-2
size: .
CDR3: CASSDSPEAQHF
DNA: TGCGCCAGCAGTGACAGTCCCGAGGCCCAGCATTTT

D: .
J: TRBJ1-5
V: TRBV28
size: .
CDR3: CASSFSPGESQPQHF
DNA: TGTGCCAGCAGTTTCTCTCCGGGGGAAAGTCAGCCCCAGCATTTT

D: .
J: TRBJ1-1
V: TRBV2
size: .
CDR3: CASSEGRGRTEAFF
DNA: TGTGCCAGCAGTGAAGGGCGGGGGCGGACTGAAGCTTTCTTT

D: .
J: TRBJ2-1
V: TRBV7-9
size: once
CDR3: CASSLVGGSSYNEQFF
DNA: TGTGCCAGCAGCTTAGTTGGGGGGAGCTCCTACAATGAGCAGTTCTTC